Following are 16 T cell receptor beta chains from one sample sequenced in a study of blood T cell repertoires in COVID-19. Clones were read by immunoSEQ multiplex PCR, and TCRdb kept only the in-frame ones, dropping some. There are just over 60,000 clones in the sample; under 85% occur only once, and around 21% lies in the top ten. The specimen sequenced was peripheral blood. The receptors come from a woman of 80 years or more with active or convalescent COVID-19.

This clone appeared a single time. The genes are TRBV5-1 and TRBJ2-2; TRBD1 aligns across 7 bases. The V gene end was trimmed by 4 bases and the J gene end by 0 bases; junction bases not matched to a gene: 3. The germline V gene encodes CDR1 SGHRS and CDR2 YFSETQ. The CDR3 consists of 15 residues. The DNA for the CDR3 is TGCGCCAGCAGCCTGGGACAGTCGAACACCGGGGAGCTGTTTTTT. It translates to CASSLGQSNTGELFF.

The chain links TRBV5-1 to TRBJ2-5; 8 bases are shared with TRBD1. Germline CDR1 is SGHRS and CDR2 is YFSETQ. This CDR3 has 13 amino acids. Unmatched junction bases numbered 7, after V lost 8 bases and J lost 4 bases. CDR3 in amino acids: CARLTGDGETQYF. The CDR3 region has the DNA TGCGCCAGACTGACAGGGGACGGAGAGACCCAGTACTTC.

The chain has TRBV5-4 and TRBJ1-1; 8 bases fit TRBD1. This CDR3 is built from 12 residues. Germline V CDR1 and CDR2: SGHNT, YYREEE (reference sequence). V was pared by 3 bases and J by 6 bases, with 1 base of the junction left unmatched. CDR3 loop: CASSSTGAEAFF. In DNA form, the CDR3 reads TGTGCCAGCAGCTCGACAGGGGCTGAAGCTTTCTTT.

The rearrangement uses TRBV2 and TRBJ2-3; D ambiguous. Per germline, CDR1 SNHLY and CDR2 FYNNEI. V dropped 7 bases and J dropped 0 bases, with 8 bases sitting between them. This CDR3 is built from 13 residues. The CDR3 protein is CASIASSTDTQYF. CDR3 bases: TGTGCCAGCATAGCCAGCAGCACAGATACGCAGTATTTT.

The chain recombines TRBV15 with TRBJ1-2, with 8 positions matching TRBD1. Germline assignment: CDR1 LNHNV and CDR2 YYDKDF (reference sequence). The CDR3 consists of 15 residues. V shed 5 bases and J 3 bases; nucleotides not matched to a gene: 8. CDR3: CATSARPTGDYGYTF. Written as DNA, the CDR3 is TGTGCCACCAGCGCTAGGCCGACAGGGGACTATGGCTACACCTTC.

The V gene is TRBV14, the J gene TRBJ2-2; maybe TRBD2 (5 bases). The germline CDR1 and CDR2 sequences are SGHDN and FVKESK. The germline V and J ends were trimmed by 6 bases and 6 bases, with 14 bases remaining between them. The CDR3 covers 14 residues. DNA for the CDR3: TGTGCCAGCAGGTCGCTAGCTGGCGCCGGGGAGCTGTTTTTT. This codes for CASRSLAGAGELFF.

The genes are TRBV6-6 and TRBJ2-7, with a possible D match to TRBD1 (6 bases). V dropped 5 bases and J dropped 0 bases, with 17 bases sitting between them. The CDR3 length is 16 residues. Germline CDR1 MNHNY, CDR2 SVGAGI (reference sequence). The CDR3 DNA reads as TGTGCCAGCAGTCAAGACGACAGGTCAAACTCCTACGAGCAGTACTTC. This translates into CASSQDDRSNSYEQYF.

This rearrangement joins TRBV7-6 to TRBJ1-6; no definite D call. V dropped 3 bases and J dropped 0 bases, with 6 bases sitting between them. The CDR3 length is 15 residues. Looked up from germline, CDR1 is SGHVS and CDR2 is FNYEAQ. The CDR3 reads CASSLRSSYNSPLHF. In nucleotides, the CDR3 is TGTGCCAGCAGCTTGCGGAGCTCCTATAATTCACCCCTCCACTTT.

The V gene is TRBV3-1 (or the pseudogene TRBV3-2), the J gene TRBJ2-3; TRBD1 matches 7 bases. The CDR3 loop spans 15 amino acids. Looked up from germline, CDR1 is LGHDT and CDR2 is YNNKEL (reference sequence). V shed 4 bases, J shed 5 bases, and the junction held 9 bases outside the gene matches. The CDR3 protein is CASSPQPGQRDTQYF. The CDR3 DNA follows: TGTGCCAGCAGCCCACAACCGGGACAGCGAGATACGCAGTATTTT.

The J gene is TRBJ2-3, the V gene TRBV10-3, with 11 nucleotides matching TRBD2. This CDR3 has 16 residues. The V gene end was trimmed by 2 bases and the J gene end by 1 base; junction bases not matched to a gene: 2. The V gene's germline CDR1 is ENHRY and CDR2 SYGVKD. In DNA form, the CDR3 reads TGTGCCATCAGTGAGAGTAGCGGGGGGGGCACAGATACGCAGTATTTT. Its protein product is CAISESSGGGTDTQYF.

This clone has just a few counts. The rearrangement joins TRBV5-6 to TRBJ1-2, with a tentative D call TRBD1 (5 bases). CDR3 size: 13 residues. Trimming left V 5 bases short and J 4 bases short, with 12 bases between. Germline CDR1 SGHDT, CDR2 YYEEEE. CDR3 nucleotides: TGTGCCAGCAGACGACAGACTTCCTATGGCTACACCTTC. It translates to CASRRQTSYGYTF. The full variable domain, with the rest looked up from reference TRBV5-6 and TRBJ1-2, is DAGVTQSPTHLIKTRGQQVTLRCSPKSGHDTVSWYQQALGQGPQFIFQYYEEEERQRGNFPDRFSGHQFPNYSSELNVNALLLGDSALYLCASRRQTSYGYTFGSGTRLTVV.

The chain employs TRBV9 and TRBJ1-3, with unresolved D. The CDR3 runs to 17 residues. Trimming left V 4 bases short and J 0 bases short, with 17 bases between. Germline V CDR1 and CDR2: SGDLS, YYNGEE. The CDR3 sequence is CASSTTSGLLSGNTIYF. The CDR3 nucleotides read TGTGCCAGCAGCACCACCAGCGGACTGCTCTCTGGAAACACCATATATTTT.

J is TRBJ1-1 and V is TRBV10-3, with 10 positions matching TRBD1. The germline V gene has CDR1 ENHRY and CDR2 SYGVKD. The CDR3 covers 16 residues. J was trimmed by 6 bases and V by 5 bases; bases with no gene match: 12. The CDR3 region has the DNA TGTGCCATCAGTTCCCCTTCCGGGACAGGGGCCTCTGAAGCTTTCTTT. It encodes CAISSPSGTGASEAFF.

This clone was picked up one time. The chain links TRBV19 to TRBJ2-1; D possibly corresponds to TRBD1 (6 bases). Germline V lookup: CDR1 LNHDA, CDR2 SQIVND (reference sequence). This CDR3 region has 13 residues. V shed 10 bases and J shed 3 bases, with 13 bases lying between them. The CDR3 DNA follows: TGTGCCACCGGGACAAACCTCTACAATGAGCAGTTCTTC. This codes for CATGTNLYNEQFF.

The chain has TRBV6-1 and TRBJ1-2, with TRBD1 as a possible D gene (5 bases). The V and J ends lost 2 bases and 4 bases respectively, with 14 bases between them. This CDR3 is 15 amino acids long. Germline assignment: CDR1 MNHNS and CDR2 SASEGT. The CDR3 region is CASSEPPGWSYGYTF. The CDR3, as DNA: TGTGCCAGCAGTGAACCCCCAGGGTGGAGCTATGGCTACACCTTC.

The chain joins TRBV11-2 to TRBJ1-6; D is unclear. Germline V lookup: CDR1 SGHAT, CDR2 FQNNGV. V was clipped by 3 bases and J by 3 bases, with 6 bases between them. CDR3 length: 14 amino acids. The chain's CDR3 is CASSLQVYNSPLHF. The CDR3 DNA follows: TGTGCCAGCAGCTTGCAGGTCTATAATTCACCCCTCCACTTT.